Sequencing of this T cell receptor beta chain was carried out in a study of T cells in Graves' hyperthyroidism and ophthalmopathy (dated by TCRdb to about 2019). Context from the whole study: Peripheral blood samples were taken at the time of initial diagnosis, prior to any treatment. To identify TCR V-J signatures that set the groups apart, the researchers used a discovery cohort of 100 patients, made up of roughly 45 with Graves' ophthalmopathy and some 55 with stable Graves' hyperthyroidism. Prospective prediction of ophthalmopathy was tested in an independent validation cohort of fewer than 20 hyperthyroidism patients and 17 patients who later progressed to ophthalmopathy. For training and testing, the 100 or so patients in the discovery cohort were randomly divided in a 7:3 ratio. Thyroid tissue and blood T-cell repertoires from about six Graves' hyperthyroidism patients were also compared in the study. After blood sampling, hyperthyroidism patients were treated with methimazole at a starting dose of 30 mg daily, and ophthalmopathy patients were treated with high-dose intravenous methylprednisolone. According to the paper, TCR Vbeta CDR3 sequencing was carried out on roughly 130 peripheral blood samples, which came from around 43 ophthalmopathy, around 74 hyperthyroidism and approximately 17 progressor patients.

This clonotype was seen at least ten times. Its specific antigen is unknown. No per-base quality is available; no much larger clone lies one base away. Stable Graves' hyperthyroidism was defined as the absence of progression to ophthalmopathy over 18 months of follow-up. Hyperthyroidism patients were aged 18 to 65 years and newly diagnosed, with disease duration of less than 2 months. Exclusion was applied to patients with uncontrolled infections, other autoimmune diseases, pregnancy or lactation. Clinical symptoms, serum thyroxine and TRAb, thyroid ultrasound, and orbital computed tomography formed the basis for the diagnoses. PBMCs were isolated from roughly 10 ml of fresh peripheral blood by Ficoll-Paque density gradient centrifugation. Trizol reagent was used to extract total RNA, and RNA quality was then checked on an Agilent 2100 Bioanalyzer. General conclusions and limits of the study: Sample size was not statistically predetermined, and blinding of investigators to group allocation was not performed. Most expanded thyroid clonotypes (frequency above 0.001) were also found in blood, which suggests that blood repertoires may mirror thyroid immune responses. During validation, the model predicted progression to ophthalmopathy a median of about 6.5 months ahead of onset, with around 71% sensitivity and around 73% specificity. Ophthalmopathy was separated from stable hyperthyroidism by a 13 V-J signature model, with roughly 88% sensitivity and 81% to 82% specificity obtained in cross-validation and 80%/75% obtained in testing.

The TCR beta CDR3 regions were amplified from RNA transcripts. For the first round of RT-PCR on the TCR CDR3, the HTBI primer set was used together with the Qiagen OneStep RT-PCR kit. A second multiplex PCR round built the libraries, followed by size selection and purification. Paired-end sequencing of the libraries was performed with 100 bp reads on an Illumina HiSeq2000. The authors' analysis ran thus. SOAPnuke was used to process the raw data, throwing out any read that contained adapters or uncalled bases, had a mean Phred below 15, or lacked an exact constant-primer or identifier match. High-quality paired reads were merged with COPE v1.2.5, and unique nucleotide sequences were defined as clonotypes. MiTCR v1.1 was used to align the clonotypes against IMGT TRBV, TRBD and TRBJ reference segments. The analysis was restricted to V-J combinations with a frequency above 0.0001, which together covered 99% to 99.2% of the repertoires. A TCS score was defined as the ratio between F50 (clonal expansion) and ExV (chaos), using BLOSUM62-based TCRdist between CDR3 peptides within each V-J. Welch's t-statistics and random forest reduced roughly 530 V-J features to about 13, which were used in a naive Bayes classifier (R e1071). TCRdb redid the processing of the public reads, applying fastp at Q25 and MiXCR, and retained in-frame beta chains. Each entry merges the rows of one CDR3 protein and shows their most common DNA and genes. The V and J calls and clone size are TCRdb's, not the authors'. The sample table records about 480,000 distinct CDR3 sequences; about 15% of these occur just once. The ten largest clones take up around a sixth of the sample.

What was sequenced was blood. This clonotype was obtained from a woman under 30 with Graves' hyperthyroidism.

The CDR3 is CASSPLAGNEQFF. The nucleotides read TGTGCCAGCAGCCCACTAGCGGGTAATGAGCAGTTCTTC. The chain joins TRBV12-3 or TRBV12-4 to TRBJ2-1, with 9 middle bases fitting TRBD2. The CDR3 spans 13 residues, from the cysteine through the phenylalanine. Just the 39-base CDR3 DNA is kept, in frame starting at base 1. The germline V end is reduced by 6 bases and the J end by 7 bases; junction bases left unmatched: 4.